These 20 T cell receptor beta chains were sequenced from one sample in a study of shared clonotypes between healthy human individuals (TCRdb year 2020). Library prep was done by the immunoSEQ multiplex PCR assay. In TCRdb, the immuneACCESS table is reduced to in-frame sequences with V and J assigned. These tables do not hold every clone; where another copy was compared, an unresolved V gene accounts for under half, and the others remain unexplained. The table for this sample lists some 1,600,000 clones; about 98% of them were counted only once. Around 0.47% of the sample rests with the top ten. The sample taken for sequencing was naive CD4+ T cells sorted from blood. The intended sense of this specimen's cell subset or site label: CD45RA+ positively selected. These receptors originate from a man aged 25 to 45 in good health.

The chain combines TRBV9 with TRBJ1-3, with D hard to call. The CDR3 length is 14 residues. Per the germline V gene, CDR1 is SGDLS and CDR2 is YYNGEE. Trimming stripped 2 bases from V and 4 bases from J, with 10 bases between. The CDR3 bases are TGTGCCAGCAGCGTTGCCTCGGCCGGAAACACCATATATTTT. This codes for CASSVASAGNTIYF.

This clone was seen only once. This chain joins TRBV7-9 and TRBJ2-2, with unresolved D. This CDR3 is 15 amino acids long. The V and J ends lost 2 bases and 0 bases respectively, with 7 bases between them. CDR1 SEHNR and CDR2 FQNEAQ come from the germline V gene (reference sequence). The CDR3 here is CASSLKTSNTGELFF. The CDR3 DNA sequence: TGTGCCAGCAGCTTAAAGACTTCGAACACCGGGGAGCTGTTTTTT.

The chain uses TRBV10-3 and TRBJ2-7; D is unresolved. The CDR3 spans 14 residues. Trimming stripped 6 bases from V and 0 bases from J, with 12 bases between. CDR1 ENHRY and CDR2 SYGVKD come from the germline V gene. The CDR3 protein is CAIRGNSASYEQYF. The DNA of the CDR3 is TGTGCCATCAGGGGAAACAGCGCCTCCTACGAGCAGTACTTC.

V is TRBV9 and J is TRBJ2-7; the D gene is possibly TRBD2 (6 bases). CDR1 is SGDLS, CDR2 YYNGEE, per germline. V was pared by 0 bases and J by 3 bases, with 13 bases between. The CDR3 runs to 15 residues. CDR3 amino acids: CASSVAWGGDYEQYF. The DNA for the CDR3 is TGTGCCAGCAGCGTAGCTTGGGGCGGGGACTACGAGCAGTACTTC.

The V and J genes are TRBV9 and TRBJ1-2; D is unresolved. CDR1 SGDLS and CDR2 YYNGEE come from the germline V gene. The CDR3 has 16 amino acids. Trimming took off 1 base at V and 8 bases at J, with 21 bases between the two ends. The DNA for the CDR3 is TGTGCCAGCAGCGTATCTTCGGTCGCCCCGACTCAAGGCTACACCTTC. This encodes CASSVSSVAPTQGYTF.

This chain links TRBV18 with TRBJ1-2, with D possibly being TRBD1 (6 bases). Germline assignment: CDR1 KGHSH and CDR2 LQKENI. Trimming took off 3 bases at V and 8 bases at J, with 16 bases between the two ends. This CDR3 has 14 amino acids. The CDR3 DNA reads TGTGCCAGCTCACCTTTGGACAGTCGTGGGGGCTACACCTTC. Translating it yields CASSPLDSRGGYTF.

The chain carries TRBV5-6 and TRBJ1-1; 7 positions match TRBD1. J was trimmed by 4 bases and V by 3 bases; bases with no gene match: 6. The CDR3 is 14 amino acids. Germline CDR1 is SGHDT and CDR2 is YYEEEE. The CDR3 here is CASSSTGVGTEAFF. CDR3 bases: TGTGCCAGCAGCTCCACAGGGGTGGGCACTGAAGCTTTCTTT.

The rearrangement joins TRBV30 to TRBJ2-3, with 7 bases fitting TRBD1. CDR3 length: 13 amino acids. The V segment lost 3 bases and the J segment 10 bases; nucleotides outside the gene matches: 10. The germline V gene has CDR1 GTSNPN and CDR2 SVGIG (reference sequence). CDR3 nucleotides: TGTGCCTGGAGCCCAACTACAGGGGATCCGCAGTATTTT. Amino acid sequence: CAWSPTTGDPQYF.

The chain is built from TRBV7-2 and TRBJ2-1; the match to TRBD2 covers 9 bases. The CDR3 is 18 residues long. The V gene end was trimmed by 4 bases and the J gene end by 3 bases; junction bases not matched to a gene: 13. The V gene's germline CDR1 is SGHTA and CDR2 FQGNSA. DNA for the CDR3: TGTGCCAGCAGCTCCATCTGGAGACTAGCGGAAATCTACAATGAGCAGTTCTTC. It yields the protein CASSSIWRLAEIYNEQFF.

This chain uses TRBV29-1 with TRBJ1-4; no reliable D call. The CDR3 is 14 amino acids. Germline V gives CDR1 SQVTM, CDR2 ANQGSEA. V lost 6 bases and J 6 bases, leaving 17 bases between the germline ends. The CDR3: CSVLNPGGHEKLFF. The DNA of the CDR3 is TGCAGCGTCCTCAATCCAGGTGGACATGAAAAACTGTTTTTT. The variable domain in full, with the rest retrieved from reference TRBV29-1 and TRBJ1-4, is SAVISQKPSRDICQRGTSLTIQCQVDSQVTMMFWYRQQPGQSLTLIATANQGSEATYESGFVIDKFPISRPNLTFSTLTVSNMSPEDSSIYLCSVLNPGGHEKLFFGSGTQLSVL.

This clone was seen a single time. The chain joins TRBV7-8 to TRBJ2-3; weak D call: TRBD2 (6 bases). CDR1 is SGHVS and CDR2 is FQNEAQ in the germline V gene. Between the trimmed V and J ends, which lost 3 bases and 2 bases, there was a span of 12 bases. This CDR3 is built from 15 residues. CDR3 in amino acids: CASSFRSGHTDTQYF. The DNA for the CDR3 is TGTGCCAGCAGCTTTCGTAGCGGACACACAGATACGCAGTATTTT.

The V gene is TRBV5-6, the J gene TRBJ2-5; a possible D gene is TRBD1 (6 bases). The V end lost 2 bases, the J end lost 5 bases, and 10 bases lay between the germline ends. The CDR3 contains 13 residues. From germline, CDR1 is SGHDT and CDR2 YYEEEE. The CDR3 region has the DNA TGTGCCAGCAGCTTTTGGCAGGGGGAGACCCAGTACTTC. Protein sequence: CASSFWQGETQYF.

The chain is built from TRBV5-4 and TRBJ2-7; 8 bases line up with TRBD1. The J segment lost 4 bases and the V segment lost 4 bases, leaving 7 bases of the junction unmatched. Germline assignment: CDR1 SGHNT and CDR2 YYREEE (reference sequence). The CDR3 runs to 14 residues. The chain's CDR3 is CASSDRGARYEQYF. In DNA form, the CDR3 reads TGTGCCAGCAGCGACAGGGGTGCTAGGTACGAGCAGTACTTC.

The V gene is TRBV14, the J gene TRBJ2-5; TRBD2 might be the D (6 bases). The CDR3 loop spans 13 amino acids. V was cut by 4 bases and J by 7 bases, with 13 bases left in between. From germline, CDR1 is SGHDN and CDR2 FVKESK. CDR3 protein: CASSPGSSGTQYF. The CDR3, as DNA: TGTGCCAGCAGCCCCGGGAGCTCCGGGACCCAGTACTTC.

The rearrangement uses TRBV18 and TRBJ2-7; D is possibly TRBD2 (5 bases). With 5 bases removed from V and 5 bases from J, the gap between germline ends came to 16 bases. Germline V gives CDR1 KGHSH, CDR2 LQKENI. CDR3 length equals 14 residues. CDR3 sequence reads: CASSYSFTGNEQYF. The CDR3 region has the DNA TGTGCCAGCTCATATTCATTTACGGGGAACGAGCAGTACTTC.

The chain has TRBV19 and TRBJ2-6; 8 nucleotides line up with TRBD1. Germline CDR1 LNHDA, CDR2 SQIVND (reference sequence). J gave up 5 bases and V 5 bases, and 5 bases lay outside the gene matches. The CDR3 runs 15 residues. CDR3 in amino acids: CASSPRQGRANVLTF. CDR3 DNA: TGTGCCAGTAGTCCTCGACAGGGGCGGGCCAACGTCCTGACTTTC.

The rearrangement joins TRBV4-1 to TRBJ2-7, with D possibly matching TRBD1 (6 bases). The germline V gene has CDR1 MGHRA and CDR2 YSYEKL. V was shortened by 0 bases and J by 2 bases, with 17 bases between the two germline ends. The CDR3 runs to 17 residues. The CDR3 DNA is TGCGCCAGCAGCCAAGATATTCACACAGGGCAGACCTACGAGCAGTACTTC. This encodes CASSQDIHTGQTYEQYF.

This chain connects TRBV30 to TRBJ1-5; TRBD1 aligns across 7 bases. Trimming cost V 1 base and J 3 bases; bases outside gene matches: 9. The CDR3 totals 16 residues. CDR1 and CDR2 (germline): GTSNPN, SVGIG (reference sequence). The CDR3 bases are TGTGCCTGGAGTGACAGGGGAGGAGGCGTCAATCAGCCCCAGCATTTT. It specifies CAWSDRGGGVNQPQHF.

As for this clone: An end of the junction differs from the germline gene, which may be a read error. Other DNA variants within this sample encode the same CDR3. This chain links TRBV11-2 with TRBJ2-7; TRBD1 matches 10 bases. Germline values: CDR1 SGHAT, CDR2 FQNNGV. CDR3 length equals 13 residues. The CDR3 bases are TGTGCCAGCAGCTCGGGACAGGGGTACGAGCAGTACTTT. This gives the protein CASSSGQGYEQYF.

The chain is built from TRBV28 and TRBJ2-1; tentatively, D is TRBD1 (6 bases). There are 14 residues in the CDR3. Trimming left V 5 bases short and J 5 bases short, with 13 bases between. Per germline, CDR1 MDHEN and CDR2 SYDVKM. CDR3 nucleotides: TGTGCCAGCAGTACGCCGGGACACGACAATGAGCAGTTCTTC. It yields the protein CASSTPGHDNEQFF. Looking up the rest from reference TRBV28 and TRBJ2-1 gives the full variable domain: DVKVTQSSRYLVKRTGEKVFLECVQDMDHENMFWYRQDPGLGLRLIYFSYDVKMKEKGDIPEGYSVSREKKERFSLILESASTNQTSMYLCASSTPGHDNEQFFGPGTRLTVL.